This entry lists 20 T cell receptor beta chains sequenced from one sample in a study of blood T cells in healthy people across ages. A J-beta primer mix and a sample-barcoded 5' primer were used in a second PCR of roughly 7 to 12 cycles. TCRdb processed the 5' RACE reads anew with MiXCR; each CDR3 protein has one entry. The sample has hundreds of thousands of distinct CDR3 sequences, around 25% seen once. The data were also submitted as part of a second study, on T cells of mothers and their children.

The sequencing input was blood. The receptors were sampled from a boy aged 10-17 years in good health.

This clonotype was recorded at least ten times. This chain uses TRBV5-1 with TRBJ2-7, with TRBD1 identical over 11 bases. The V gene end was trimmed by 0 bases and the J gene end by 7 bases; junction bases not matched to a gene: 6. The CDR3 length is 15 residues. The germline V gene has CDR1 SGHRS and CDR2 YFSETQ. CDR3 loop: CASSLAGQGAGEQYF. CDR3 DNA: TGCGCCAGCAGCTTGGCCGGACAGGGGGCTGGTGAGCAGTACTTC.

This clonotype was observed a handful of times. The V and J genes are TRBV2 and TRBJ2-7, with TRBD1 matching over 9 bases. In germline, CDR1 is SNHLY, CDR2 FYNNEI. V dropped 7 bases and J dropped 3; count of bases not matched to a gene: 7. This CDR3 region has 14 residues. CDR3 nucleotide sequence: TGTGCCAGCACTTCGGACAGGGGAGTCTACGAGCAGTACTTC. It yields the protein CASTSDRGVYEQYF.

Only a few counts were recorded for this clonotype. The CDR3 bases are TGTGCCAGCAGTTACGGGTCCCCCTACGAGCAGTACTTC. Its translation: CASSYGSPYEQYF. The V call is TRBV6-5, the J call TRBJ2-7; D not resolved. CDR3 size: 13 residues. Trimming cost V 2 bases and J 2 bases, with 7 bases left between them. Germline CDR1 reads MNHEY; CDR2 reads SVGAGI.

The rearrangement links TRBV7-2 to TRBJ2-3; 11 bases align to TRBD2. V was clipped by 1 base and J by 3 bases; unmatched bases: 3. Germline CDR1 and CDR2: SGHTA and FQGNSA. The CDR3 spans 16 residues. DNA of the CDR3: TGTGCCAGCAGCTTAGGTCGACTAGCGGGGACAGATACGCAGTATTTT. Its protein product is CASSLGRLAGTDTQYF.

The chain has TRBV10-3 and TRBJ2-5, with 7 bases that match TRBD1. This CDR3 is 14 amino acids long. The trim removed 3 bases at V and 4 bases at J, leaving 5 bases unmatched. Germline CDR1 is ENHRY and CDR2 is SYGVKD. The CDR3 spells CAISDRTGGETQYF. The CDR3 DNA is TGTGCCATCAGTGACAGGACAGGAGGAGAGACCCAGTACTTC.

This clonotype was counted between two and nine times. The V and J genes are TRBV15 and TRBJ1-2, with D perhaps TRBD1 (5 bases). V dropped 5 bases and J dropped 6 bases, with 13 bases sitting between them. This CDR3 is 13 amino acids long. Germline V gives CDR1 LNHNV, CDR2 YYDKDF (reference sequence). CDR3 amino acids: CATSAGPGDGYTF. CDR3 sequence (DNA): TGTGCCACCAGCGCGGGGCCGGGGGATGGCTACACCTTC.

Only a few counts were recorded for this clonotype. The CDR3 reads CSALWGESQETQYF. For the CDR3, the DNA is TGCAGTGCGCTTTGGGGGGAATCCCAAGAGACCCAGTACTTC. The chain recombines TRBV20-1 with TRBJ2-5, with D possibly being TRBD2 (6 bases). The V end was cut by 6 bases, the J end by 1 base, with 15 bases between. There are 14 residues in the CDR3. Germline V gene data show CDR1 as DFQATT and CDR2 as SNEGSKA (reference sequence).

Ten or more counts support this clonotype. The rearrangement uses TRBV20-1 and TRBJ1-2; no definite D call. The germline V gene encodes CDR1 DFQATT and CDR2 SNEGSKA (reference sequence). The V end was cut by 0 bases, the J end by 8 bases, with 16 bases between. The CDR3 has 14 residues. CDR3 nucleotides: TGCAGTGCTAGAGATCTGGGGTCGTCCTCGGGCTACACCTTC. This codes for CSARDLGSSSGYTF.

This chain joins TRBV4-1 and TRBJ1-6; D is unclear. This CDR3 is 14 amino acids long. With 0 bases removed from V and 7 bases from J, the gap between germline ends came to 7 bases. Germline assignment: CDR1 MGHRA and CDR2 YSYEKL. CDR3 loop: CASSQEVRNSPLHF. In nucleotides, the CDR3 is TGCGCCAGCAGCCAAGAAGTTCGGAATTCACCCCTCCACTTT.

This clonotype occurred many times. The chain couples TRBV7-9 to TRBJ2-7, with D perhaps matching TRBD1 (6 bases). V gave up 5 bases and J gave up 4 bases, with 18 bases separating them. This CDR3 is 15 amino acids long. Germline loops: CDR1 SEHNR, CDR2 FQNEAQ (reference sequence). CDR3 nucleotides: TGTGCCAGCAGCCCGGGGCAGGGGCCCTCGTACGAGCAGTACTTC. It codes for CASSPGQGPSYEQYF.

The chain recombines TRBV19 with TRBJ1-1, with D uncertain. The CDR3 loop spans 14 amino acids. V lost 4 bases to trimming and J lost 5 bases, with 14 bases between them. The V gene's germline CDR1 is LNHDA and CDR2 SQIVND (reference sequence). CDR3 sequence: CASSRKGGQTEAFF. In DNA form, the CDR3 reads TGTGCCAGTAGTAGGAAGGGTGGTCAAACTGAAGCTTTCTTT.

Many counts were recorded for this clonotype. J is TRBJ1-1 and V is TRBV27; no definite D call. The germline gives CDR1 MNHEY, CDR2 SMNVEV (reference sequence). V was clipped by 6 bases and J by 0 bases, with 8 bases between them. The CDR3 loop spans 13 amino acids. CDR3 bases: TGTGCCAGCAGCTTAGGGATGAACACTGAAGCTTTCTTT. Its protein is CASSLGMNTEAFF.

This clonotype was recorded a few times. This chain links TRBV3-1 with TRBJ2-1; 9 nucleotides line up with TRBD2. This CDR3 is built from 17 residues. Trimming at V came to 4 bases and at J to 6 bases, leaving 13 bases not matched to a gene. Germline CDR1 is LGHDT and CDR2 is YNNKEL (reference sequence). This CDR3 reads CASSPPWERGAFNEQFF. The CDR3 DNA reads as TGTGCCAGCAGCCCTCCTTGGGAGCGGGGGGCTTTCAATGAGCAGTTCTTC.

The rearrangement links TRBV5-1 to TRBJ1-1; no clear D gene. The CDR3 totals 13 residues. Germline values: CDR1 SGHRS, CDR2 YFSETQ. V gave up 4 bases and J gave up 3 bases, with 10 bases separating them. The CDR3 DNA is TGCGCCAGCAGCCAAGGCCTCGACACTGAAGCTTTCTTT. Protein product: CASSQGLDTEAFF.

Only a few counts were recorded for this clonotype. The chain joins TRBV28 to TRBJ2-3; D is perhaps TRBD1 (5 bases). The CDR3 is made up of 13 amino acids. V shed 3 bases and J shed 2 bases, with 6 bases lying between them. The germline CDR1 and CDR2 sequences are MDHEN and SYDVKM. The chain's CDR3 is CASSLDNTDTQYF. Written as DNA, the CDR3 is TGTGCCAGCAGTTTGGACAACACAGATACGCAGTATTTT.

CDR3 bases: TGTGCCAGCAGTTTTGTTTCGGGGGGGAACACTGAAGCTTTCTTT. The encoded protein is CASSFVSGGNTEAFF. The chain employs TRBV27 and TRBJ1-1; TRBD1 might be the D (5 bases). Trimming removed 3 bases at V and 1 base at J, with 12 bases between. Germline V gives CDR1 MNHEY, CDR2 SMNVEV (reference sequence). The CDR3 length is 15 residues.

The chain combines TRBV12-3 or TRBV12-4 with TRBJ2-1, with D perhaps matching TRBD2 (6 bases). The CDR3 loop spans 15 amino acids. V was clipped by 5 bases and J by 8 bases, with 19 bases between them. In nucleotides, the CDR3 is TGTGCCAGCAGTCCCTTTGGGGGGACTTGGTATGAGCAGTTCTTC. Protein sequence: CASSPFGGTWYEQFF.

The V gene is TRBV5-1, the J gene TRBJ1-1; 8 bases are shared with TRBD1. Per germline, CDR1 SGHRS and CDR2 YFSETQ. The CDR3 totals 14 residues. V lost 4 bases, J lost 3 bases, and 5 bases stayed unmatched. The CDR3 DNA follows: TGCGCCAGCAGCGGTCAGGGGGCGGACACTGAAGCTTTCTTT. As protein: CASSGQGADTEAFF.

This clonotype was found a few times. The chain is built from TRBV7-2 and TRBJ2-7, with TRBD2 matching 10 bases. The CDR3 contains 19 residues. V trimming: 3 bases; J trimming: 0 bases; junction bases outside the gene matches: 14. Germline lookup yields CDR1 SGHTA and CDR2 FQGNSA. In DNA form, the CDR3 reads TGTGCCAGCAGCTTCCCCCCAGAACAGCGGGGGGGGCGCTCCTACGAGCAGTACTTC. Translated, it gives CASSFPPEQRGGRSYEQYF.

This clonotype appeared a few times. As DNA, the CDR3 is TGTGCCAGCTCACCGGGACAGGGACATCCCTACGAGCAGTACTTC. Protein: CASSPGQGHPYEQYF. This chain links TRBV18 with TRBJ2-7; the match to TRBD1 covers 9 bases. V shed 3 bases, J shed 2 bases, and the junction held 5 bases outside the gene matches. Germline loops: CDR1 KGHSH, CDR2 LQKENI. The length of the CDR3 is 15 residues.